These 20 T cell receptor beta chains were all obtained from the same sample, sequenced in a study of blood T cell repertoires in COVID-19. Using immunoSEQ multiplex PCR, the repertoire was profiled, and TCRdb retains in-frame clones only, with some absent. The table includes about 350,000 clones, roughly 90% detected once. The sequenced sample consisted of PBMCs or T cells enriched from blood (not recorded which). These receptor sequences come from a woman aged 25 to 39 who had been exposed to COVID-19.

The chain couples TRBV7-9 to TRBJ2-1, with a tentative D call TRBD2 (6 bases). Trimming stripped 5 bases from V and 0 bases from J, with 8 bases between. The CDR3 runs to 14 residues. Germline-derived CDR1 and CDR2 are SEHNR and FQNEAQ (reference sequence). The CDR3 nucleotides read TGTGCCAGCAGCAACGGGAGCTCCTACAATGAGCAGTTCTTC. Encoded protein: CASSNGSSYNEQFF.

This clone appeared once. The chain combines TRBV27 with TRBJ2-2, with D unclear. The CDR3 sequence is 16 residues long. Per the germline V gene, CDR1 is MNHEY and CDR2 is SMNVEV (reference sequence). The V end lost 0 bases, the J end lost 2 bases, and 10 bases lay between the germline ends. CDR3 sequence reads: CASSLSWHLNTGELFF. The CDR3 DNA follows: TGTGCCAGCAGTTTATCGTGGCACCTTAACACCGGGGAGCTGTTTTTT.

J is TRBJ2-3 and V is TRBV3-1 (or the pseudogene TRBV3-2), with D possibly being TRBD2 (6 bases). This CDR3 contains 16 residues. The ends were cut back, 4 bases at V and 0 bases at J, with 14 bases in the middle. CDR1 LGHDT and CDR2 YNNKEL come from the germline V gene (reference sequence). CDR3 coding DNA: TGTGCCAGCAGCCGAGGCGGGGCTCCTAGCACAGATACGCAGTATTTT. Its protein is CASSRGGAPSTDTQYF.

V gene TRBV7-3 combines with J gene TRBJ2-5, with unresolved D. Trimming removed 4 bases from V and 5 bases from J, with 17 bases in between. The CDR3 extends over 15 amino acids. Germline assignment: CDR1 SGHTA and CDR2 FQGTGA. CDR3 DNA sequence: TGTGCCAGCAGCTCCAACCCCTATCCGGAGGAGACCCAGTACTTC. Its translation is CASSSNPYPEETQYF.

V gene TRBV10-2 combines with J gene TRBJ2-1; 14 bases are a match to TRBD2. Per the germline V gene, CDR1 is WSHSY and CDR2 is SAAADI. CDR3 size: 17 residues. The trim removed 2 bases at V and 5 bases at J, leaving 5 bases unmatched. CDR3 in amino acids: CASSEMGLAGVHNEQFF. The CDR3 region has the DNA TGCGCCAGCAGTGAGATGGGACTAGCGGGAGTTCACAATGAGCAGTTCTTC.

The V call is TRBV19, the J call TRBJ1-2; D unresolved. V lost 3 bases to trimming and J lost 8 bases, with 13 bases between them. Germline lookup yields CDR1 LNHDA and CDR2 SQIVND (reference sequence). CDR3 length: 13 residues. The CDR3 nucleotides read TGTGCCAGTAGTATGCGGCAGACCTTCGGCTACACCTTC. Its protein is CASSMRQTFGYTF.

The gene calls are TRBV19 and TRBJ1-2, with D maybe TRBD1 (6 bases). Germline CDR1 LNHDA, CDR2 SQIVND (reference sequence). Trimming shortened V by 7 bases and J by 5 bases, and 20 bases separated the two germline ends. The CDR3 totals 15 residues. This chain's CDR3 is CASTHVSGQPYGYTF. CDR3 nucleotide sequence: TGTGCCAGTACCCACGTATCCGGACAGCCTTATGGCTACACCTTC.

V and J are TRBV11-2 and TRBJ2-5, with 9 bases matching TRBD1. Germline V gives CDR1 SGHAT, CDR2 FQNNGV. The CDR3 consists of 15 residues. The V gene end was trimmed by 2 bases and the J gene end by 5 bases; junction bases not matched to a gene: 6. In DNA, the CDR3 is TGTGCCAGCAGCTTAATACAGGGGGCTTGGGAGACCCAGTACTTC. It encodes CASSLIQGAWETQYF.

A few counts support this clone. V and J are TRBV7-9 and TRBJ1-2, with a possible D match to TRBD1 (6 bases). Germline CDR1 is SEHNR and CDR2 is FQNEAQ (reference sequence). The V end was cut by 3 bases, the J end by 6 bases, with 17 bases between. This CDR3 is 15 amino acids long. CDR3 region: CASSFTLDSSDGYTF. The CDR3 DNA is TGTGCCAGCAGCTTCACTCTGGACAGTTCGGATGGCTACACCTTC.

The CDR3 region has the DNA TGTGCCAGCAGCTTAGCGGACGGGAGAGACTACAATGAGCAGTTCTTC. This codes for CASSLADGRDYNEQFF. The rearrangement joins TRBV7-2 to TRBJ2-1, with a weak D call TRBD2 (6 bases). V shed 0 bases and J shed 3 bases, with 12 bases lying between them. Per the germline V gene, CDR1 is SGHTA and CDR2 is FQGNSA. The CDR3 has 16 residues.

DNA of the CDR3: TGTGCCAGCAGCGCGACTAGCGGGAAGCCCTACGAGCAGTACTTC. This codes for CASSATSGKPYEQYF. V usage is TRBV5-4 and J usage is TRBJ2-7; TRBD2 aligns across 11 bases. V shed 4 bases and J 2 bases; nucleotides not matched to a gene: 5. This CDR3 has 15 residues. Germline assignment: CDR1 SGHNT and CDR2 YYREEE (reference sequence).

This sequence joins TRBV19 and TRBJ2-3; the match to TRBD1 covers 8 bases. With 5 bases clipped from V and 2 bases from J, the junction kept 9 bases outside the gene matches. The length of the CDR3 is 16 residues. Germline V gene lookup returns CDR1 LNHDA and CDR2 SQIVND (reference sequence). CDR3 coding DNA: TGTGCCAGTAGTGCCACCGGGACAGGCTTCACAGATACGCAGTATTTT. Encoded protein: CASSATGTGFTDTQYF.

The chain is built from TRBV14 and TRBJ2-1; a possible D gene is TRBD2 (6 bases). Germline lookup yields CDR1 SGHDN and CDR2 FVKESK. Trimming cost V 4 bases and J 4 bases, with 14 bases left between them. The CDR3 runs 15 residues. CDR3 coding DNA: TGTGCCAGCAGCCGACGACTAGTAGGGTACAATGAGCAGTTCTTC. This translates into CASSRRLVGYNEQFF.

This clone showed up just once. The rearrangement links TRBV19 to TRBJ1-2; D remains ambiguous. Looked up from germline, CDR1 is LNHDA and CDR2 is SQIVND (reference sequence). V lost 7 bases and J 8 bases, leaving 20 bases between the germline ends. There are 14 residues in the CDR3. The CDR3 sequence is CASIPLGSAGGYTF. The CDR3 coding sequence is TGTGCCAGTATCCCCCTCGGGAGTGCCGGGGGCTACACCTTC.

This clone was picked up a small number of times. This CDR3 is CASRRTGGNEKLFF. The CDR3 DNA follows: TGTGCCAGCCGAAGGACAGGAGGGAATGAAAAACTGTTTTTT. The V gene is TRBV27, the J gene TRBJ1-4, with 7 bases lining up with TRBD1. This CDR3 is 14 amino acids long. V was pared by 8 bases and J by 5 bases, with 8 bases of the junction left unmatched. Germline V gene data show CDR1 as MNHEY and CDR2 as SMNVEV (reference sequence).

This sequence joins TRBV10-3 and TRBJ1-3; no firm D call. The germline gives CDR1 ENHRY, CDR2 SYGVKD. The CDR3 consists of 14 residues. The V end lost 7 bases, the J end lost 1 base, and 11 bases lay between the germline ends. This chain's CDR3 is CAIMEGNSGNTIYF. For the CDR3, the DNA is TGTGCCATCATGGAGGGAAATTCTGGAAACACCATATATTTT.

V gene TRBV28 combines with J gene TRBJ1-5; 8 bases are a match to TRBD1. Looked up from germline, CDR1 is MDHEN and CDR2 is SYDVKM. Trimming cost V 5 bases and J 1 base; bases outside gene matches: 10. This CDR3 is built from 17 residues. DNA of the CDR3: TGTGCCAGCAGTCCGAGACAGGGGTTGGGCAGCAATCAGCCCCAGCATTTT. Translation gives CASSPRQGLGSNQPQHF.

The chain uses TRBV10-3 and TRBJ1-6; 10 nucleotides align to TRBD1. The germline gives CDR1 ENHRY, CDR2 SYGVKD. This CDR3 has 17 residues. Losses at the gene ends were 2 bases for V and 10 bases for J; bases not matched to a gene: 11. CDR3 nucleotides: TGTGCCATCAGTGAGGGGGGACAGGGGTTCGGGGAATCACCCCTCCACTTT. Translated: CAISEGGQGFGESPLHF.

The V and J genes are TRBV27 and TRBJ1-2, with TRBD1 as a possible D gene (5 bases). CDR3 length equals 13 residues. V dropped 9 bases and J dropped 7 bases, with 18 bases sitting between them. CDR1 is MNHEY and CDR2 is SMNVEV in the germline V gene (reference sequence). The CDR3 spells CASRDPGFGGYTF. The CDR3 DNA reads as TGTGCCAGTAGGGATCCAGGGTTTGGTGGCTACACCTTC.

V and J are TRBV28 and TRBJ2-3; 7 bases align to TRBD2. There are 15 residues in the CDR3. The V gene's germline CDR1 is MDHEN and CDR2 SYDVKM. The V gene end was trimmed by 6 bases and the J gene end by 0 bases; junction bases not matched to a gene: 6. The CDR3 region is CASRPSGASTDTQYF. The CDR3, as DNA: TGTGCCAGCAGACCTAGCGGAGCGAGCACAGATACGCAGTATTTT.